The 25 T cell receptor beta chains below all came from one sample that was sequenced in a study of T cells after yellow fever vaccination. TCRdb reanalysed the 5' RACE reads using MiXCR and keeps one entry per CDR3 protein. This sample has some 350,000 distinct CDR3 sequences, with 6% to 8% found just once. The material sequenced was PBMCs, taken 5 days after the yellow fever booster vaccination. These receptor sequences come from a man between 25 and 39 years old who received the YFV17D yellow fever vaccine.

The rearrangement joins TRBV5-1 to TRBJ2-1, with no clear D. CDR3 length: 12 residues. V was clipped by 2 bases and J by 8 bases, with 8 bases between them. The germline V gene has CDR1 SGHRS and CDR2 YFSETQ. CDR3 residues: CASSLEGYEQFF. The CDR3 region has the DNA TGCGCCAGCAGCTTAGAAGGGTATGAGCAGTTCTTC.

CDR3 sequence reads: CASNGAADEQFF. The CDR3, as DNA: TGTGCCAGCAATGGTGCGGCCGATGAGCAGTTCTTC. The chain has TRBV7-8 and TRBJ2-1; no firm D call. The V end was cut by 7 bases, the J end by 8 bases, with 12 bases between. The germline V gene encodes CDR1 SGHVS and CDR2 FQNEAQ. The CDR3 totals 12 residues.

J is TRBJ2-5 and V is TRBV27; 11 nucleotides agree with TRBD1. After removal of 2 bases from V and 5 bases from J, the junction contained 4 bases not matched to a gene. The germline V gene has CDR1 MNHEY and CDR2 SMNVEV (reference sequence). The CDR3 runs 15 residues. The CDR3 bases are TGTGCCAGCAGTTTAAAGGGACAGGGGGTCGAGACCCAGTACTTC. Protein sequence: CASSLKGQGVETQYF.

The chain joins TRBV7-9 to TRBJ2-1; D is perhaps TRBD1 or TRBD2 (6 bases each). V was cut by 5 bases and J by 1 base, with 15 bases left in between. This CDR3 has 16 amino acids. Germline assignment: CDR1 SEHNR and CDR2 FQNEAQ (reference sequence). CDR3 coding DNA: TGTGCCAGCAGCCTCACGGGGGCTCGGTCCTACAATGAGCAGTTCTTC. This gives the protein CASSLTGARSYNEQFF.

This clonotype was seen many times. The chain joins TRBV5-1 to TRBJ1-1; D ambiguous. Trimming cost V 1 base and J 3 bases, with 13 bases left between them. The CDR3 is 15 residues long. Germline V gene sequence: CDR1 SGHRS, CDR2 YFSETQ. The CDR3 region is CASSLKGPLDTEAFF. The CDR3 DNA is TGCGCCAGCAGCTTGAAAGGACCCCTCGACACTGAAGCTTTCTTT.

This clonotype was detected a few times. V gene TRBV5-5 combines with J gene TRBJ2-5; D not certain. In germline, CDR1 is SGHKS, CDR2 YYEKEE (reference sequence). V was clipped by 4 bases and J by 1 base, with 11 bases between them. This CDR3 is 14 amino acids long. This chain's CDR3 is CASSPPATQETQYF. The CDR3 nucleotides read TGTGCCAGCAGCCCTCCAGCCACCCAAGAGACCCAGTACTTC.

This clonotype was counted between two and nine times. Just one base apart from a much larger clone, this may be a read error. The V and J genes are TRBV12-3 or TRBV12-4 and TRBJ2-7; TRBD2 might be the D (5 bases). The length of the CDR3 is 11 residues. Trimming took 6 bases from V and 5 from J, leaving 8 bases between them. The CDR3, as DNA: TGTGCCAGCAGCTTGAGGGACGAGCAGTACTTC. Its translation is CASSLRDEQYF.

This clonotype turned up a few times. The chain uses TRBV6-2 or TRBV6-3 and TRBJ2-2; D uncertain. The CDR3 totals 16 residues. Trimming removed 7 bases at V and 2 bases at J, with 17 bases between. Germline CDR1 is MNHEY and CDR2 is SVGEGT. Here the CDR3 reads CASTEPGQGNTGELFF. CDR3 coding DNA: TGTGCCAGCACTGAACCGGGCCAAGGAAACACCGGGGAGCTGTTTTTT.

The table lists this clonotype with many counts. The chain links TRBV27 to TRBJ2-1; weak D call: TRBD2 (6 bases). The CDR3 is 13 amino acids. Germline values: CDR1 MNHEY, CDR2 SMNVEV (reference sequence). V dropped 6 bases and J dropped 7 bases, with 13 bases sitting between them. The DNA for the CDR3 is TGTGCCAGCAGGCGGGGCCAAGCTAATGAGCAGTTCTTC. The encoded protein is CASRRGQANEQFF.

This clonotype has a handful of counts. The chain has TRBV20-1 and TRBJ1-3; no clear D gene. CDR3 length: 15 residues. Germline V gene sequence: CDR1 DFQATT, CDR2 SNEGSKA (reference sequence). V dropped 0 bases and J dropped 4 bases, with 13 bases sitting between them. CDR3 protein: CSARDLGGIGNTIYF. The DNA for the CDR3 is TGCAGTGCTAGAGATCTCGGCGGAATCGGAAACACCATATATTTT.

This rearrangement joins TRBV13 to TRBJ1-2; D unclear. The germline CDR1 and CDR2 sequences are PRHDT and FYEKMQ (reference sequence). Deletions cut 5 bases from V and 2 bases from J, with 12 bases between. The CDR3 contains 14 residues. This CDR3 is CASSQGNRNYGYTF. The CDR3 DNA sequence: TGTGCCAGCAGCCAAGGGAACCGAAACTATGGCTACACCTTC.

In this sample, this clonotype turned up many times. The chain couples TRBV7-6 to TRBJ2-3, with TRBD2 identical over 10 bases. The V segment lost 6 bases and the J segment 3 bases; nucleotides outside the gene matches: 3. This CDR3 region has 14 residues. Germline V gives CDR1 SGHVS, CDR2 FNYEAQ. In DNA form, the CDR3 reads TGTGCCAGCAGTCCACTAGCGGGAACAGATACGCAGTATTTT. Its translation is CASSPLAGTDTQYF.

This clonotype was found a few times. This rearrangement joins TRBV28 to TRBJ2-5; 7 bases are a match to TRBD1. The germline CDR1 and CDR2 sequences are MDHEN and SYDVKM. After removal of 2 bases from V and 5 bases from J, the junction contained 8 bases not matched to a gene. The CDR3 has 15 amino acids. In DNA, the CDR3 is TGTGCCAGCAGTTTACCCGACAGGGCGGGCGAGACCCAGTACTTC. It encodes CASSLPDRAGETQYF.

This chain connects TRBV20-1 to TRBJ2-3; D not resolved. This CDR3 spans 14 amino acids. Trimming pared 7 bases from V and 1 base from J, leaving 15 bases between. Germline V gives CDR1 DFQATT, CDR2 SNEGSKA (reference sequence). The DNA for the CDR3 is TGCAGTGTTCCCCGGCCGCTGGGCACAGATACGCAGTATTTT. Its protein product is CSVPRPLGTDTQYF.

This clonotype was detected many times. V gene TRBV4-3 combines with J gene TRBJ1-5; D possibly corresponds to TRBD1 (6 bases). Per germline, CDR1 LGHNA and CDR2 YSLEER. The CDR3 has 13 residues. Trimming shortened V by 4 bases and J by 5 bases, and 9 bases separated the two germline ends. CDR3: CASSLTGYQPQHF. DNA for the CDR3: TGCGCCAGCAGCCTAACAGGGTATCAGCCCCAGCATTTT.

The V gene is TRBV7-2, the J gene TRBJ1-2, with D maybe TRBD1 (6 bases). CDR1 is SGHTA, CDR2 FQGNSA, per germline. The V end was cut by 1 base, the J end by 7 bases, with 10 bases between. The CDR3 runs to 13 residues. CDR3 protein: CASSLGGARGYTF. In DNA, the CDR3 is TGTGCCAGCAGCTTAGGGGGGGCACGTGGCTACACCTTC.

The rearrangement joins TRBV29-1 to TRBJ2-7; the match to TRBD2 covers 7 bases. This CDR3 region has 15 residues. Germline CDR1 reads SQVTM; CDR2 reads ANQGSEA. Trimming removed 7 bases from V and 2 bases from J; junction bases left unmatched: 14. This chain's CDR3 is CSAGGSGDPTYEQYF. DNA of the CDR3: TGCAGCGCCGGGGGGAGCGGGGACCCTACCTACGAGCAGTACTTC.

V and J are TRBV12-3 or TRBV12-4 and TRBJ2-1; 8 bases are a match to TRBD2. Trimming at V came to 3 bases and at J to 8 bases, leaving 15 bases not matched to a gene. This CDR3 comprises 17 residues. DNA for the CDR3: TGTGCCAGCAGTTTTTTTCCGGCGGGAGGATTTGGCGATGAGCAGTTCTTC. It translates to CASSFFPAGGFGDEQFF.

The chain has TRBV24-1 and TRBJ1-1, with D uncertain. CDR1 and CDR2 (germline): KGHDR, SFDVKD. V lost 8 bases to trimming and J lost 8 bases, with 11 bases between them. The CDR3 extends over 11 amino acids. CDR3 DNA: TGTGCCACCATCGGAGGGCAGGAAGCTTTCTTT. Amino acid sequence: CATIGGQEAFF.

This clonotype appeared many times. V is TRBV7-2 and J is TRBJ2-3; either TRBD1 or TRBD2 may supply D (5 bases each). V lost 6 bases to trimming and J lost 1 base, with 8 bases between them. Germline V lookup: CDR1 SGHTA, CDR2 FQGNSA. This CDR3 comprises 13 residues. The CDR3: CASRLGGTDTQYF. In DNA, the CDR3 is TGTGCCAGCAGACTAGGGGGCACAGATACGCAGTATTTT. Full variable domain (rest looked up from reference TRBV7-2 and TRBJ2-3): GAGVSQSPSNKVTEKGKDVELRCDPISGHTALYWYRQSLGQGLEFLIYFQGNSAPDKSGLPSDRFSAERTGGSVSTLTIQRTQQEDSAVYLCASRLGGTDTQYFGPGTRLTVL.

This clonotype has ten or more counts. This chain joins TRBV10-3 and TRBJ2-5, with TRBD2 matching 9 bases. The length of the CDR3 is 15 residues. With 0 bases clipped from V and 3 bases from J, the junction kept 2 bases outside the gene matches. Germline V gene data show CDR1 as ENHRY and CDR2 as SYGVKD. The CDR3 DNA is TGTGCCATCAGTGAGTCGTGGACTAGCGAAGAGACCCAGTACTTC. Protein sequence: CAISESWTSEETQYF.

This clonotype was counted at least ten times. The V call is TRBV12-3 or TRBV12-4, the J call TRBJ2-5, with TRBD2 matching 8 bases. The CDR3 has 14 residues. V dropped 8 bases and J dropped 1; count of bases not matched to a gene: 6. The CDR3 loop is CASSRGGIQETQYF. CDR3 sequence (DNA): TGTGCCAGCTCCCGGGGGGGGATCCAAGAGACCCAGTACTTC.

The rearrangement links TRBV12-3 or TRBV12-4 to TRBJ2-6, with D hard to call. V shed 1 base and J shed 0 bases, with 10 bases lying between them. The CDR3 runs 17 residues. CDR3 DNA: TGTGCCAGCAGTTTAGGTGCTTTTGTCTCTGGGGCCAACGTCCTGACTTTC. Its protein product is CASSLGAFVSGANVLTF.

Many counts were recorded for this clonotype. This sequence joins TRBV5-1 and TRBJ2-1; 9 bases map to TRBD2. Germline V gene lookup returns CDR1 SGHRS and CDR2 YFSETQ. The CDR3 has 16 residues. With V trimmed by 0 bases and J by 4 bases, 5 bases remained unmatched. In DNA, the CDR3 is TGCGCCAGCAGCTTGGGGCTAGCGGGATATTACAATGAGCAGTTCTTC. Translated, it gives CASSLGLAGYYNEQFF.

About this clonotype: A much larger clone lies a single base off, so this may be a read error. This chain joins TRBV28 and TRBJ1-1; perhaps TRBD1 as D (6 bases). The CDR3 runs 14 residues. Germline CDR1 reads MDHEN; CDR2 reads SYDVKM. The CDR3 sequence: CSSDSRPGGAGAFF. In DNA, the CDR3 is TGTTCCAGCGATTCTCGGCCGGGGGGGGCCGGAGCTTTCTTT.